Shown below are 5 T cell receptor beta chains from a single sample sequenced in a study of T-cell memory formation after mild COVID-19. MiXCR, run by TCRdb on the 5' RACE reads, gives a single entry per CDR3 protein. In the table there are 350,000 to 500,000 distinct CDR3 sequences, around 22% of which are singletons. Sequencing input: PBMCs or a T cell subset sorted from them (not recorded which). These receptors were collected from an adult woman who had mild COVID-19 (a few samples of this study predate the infection). Cell type and time point are not known.

This clonotype was recorded a few times. This CDR3 reads CASSSSGHSYEQYF. CDR3 bases: TGTGCCAGCAGCTCTAGCGGGCACTCCTACGAGCAGTACTTC. The chain is built from TRBV7-2 and TRBJ2-7, with TRBD2 matching 8 bases. Germline CDR1 and CDR2: SGHTA and FQGNSA. CDR3 size: 14 residues. The V gene end was trimmed by 4 bases and the J gene end by 0 bases; junction bases not matched to a gene: 2.

This clonotype was recorded once. The rearrangement links TRBV27 to TRBJ2-3, with TRBD2 matching over 8 bases. Looked up from germline, CDR1 is MNHEY and CDR2 is SMNVEV (reference sequence). The CDR3 loop spans 17 amino acids. V shed 4 bases, J shed 5 bases, and the junction held 14 bases outside the gene matches. CDR3 nucleotide sequence: TGTGCCAGCAGTTGGGGTATGAGCGGGAGAGGGGGAGATACGCAGTATTTT. Its protein product is CASSWGMSGRGGDTQYF.

This sequence joins TRBV20-1 and TRBJ2-7, with 7 bases fitting TRBD2. The V and J ends lost 6 bases and 2 bases, in that order; junction bases with no gene match: 7. This CDR3 comprises 13 residues. Germline CDR1 is DFQATT and CDR2 is SNEGSKA (reference sequence). The CDR3 DNA follows: TGCAGTGCGGGGGGGGTGTCGCCCTACGAGCAGTACTTC. Its translation is CSAGGVSPYEQYF.

V gene TRBV20-1 combines with J gene TRBJ2-7; perhaps TRBD2 as D (5 bases). Trimming pared 0 bases from V and 2 bases from J, leaving 14 bases between. Germline CDR1 reads DFQATT; CDR2 reads SNEGSKA (reference sequence). This CDR3 region has 15 residues. CDR3 protein: CSARDNGEGPYEQYF. CDR3 bases: TGCAGTGCTAGAGATAACGGGGAAGGGCCCTACGAGCAGTACTTC.

This clonotype came up a few times. The chain employs TRBV6-2 or TRBV6-3 and TRBJ2-7, with D perhaps matching TRBD1 or TRBD2 (6 bases each). The V end was cut by 6 bases, the J end by 6 bases, with 21 bases between. Per germline, CDR1 MNHEY and CDR2 SVGEGT. The CDR3 totals 15 residues. CDR3 DNA sequence: TGTGCCAGCAGCCCCACCGGAGGGGGAGTTTCCGAGCAGTACTTC. Amino acids: CASSPTGGGVSEQYF.